The next 30 T cell receptor beta chains were all read from a single sample in a study of T cells in Graves' hyperthyroidism and ophthalmopathy. Amplification targeted TCR beta CDR3 regions from RNA transcripts. When the TCR CDR3 underwent first-round RT-PCR, the HTBI primer set was used. In TCRdb, the multiplex PCR reads were re-called with MiXCR into one record per CDR3 protein. The sample has about 620,000 distinct CDR3 sequences, around 15% seen once. Sequenced: blood. Every receptor here comes from a woman aged 25 to 39 with Graves' hyperthyroidism.

This clonotype was found many times. The gene calls are TRBV6-2 or TRBV6-3 and TRBJ2-7; D uncertain. Trimming pared 2 bases from V and 9 bases from J, leaving 14 bases between. The CDR3 has 13 amino acids. The V gene's germline CDR1 is MNHEY and CDR2 SVGEGT. The CDR3 region has the DNA TGTGCCAGCAGTTACGGTGGCCGACCGACGCAGTACTTC. Its protein product is CASSYGGRPTQYF.

This clonotype showed up many times. The chain recombines TRBV30 with TRBJ2-5; the D gene is possibly TRBD1 (5 bases). Germline loops: CDR1 GTSNPN, CDR2 SVGIG (reference sequence). The CDR3 totals 16 residues. Trimming stripped 2 bases from V and 0 bases from J, with 16 bases between. The CDR3 region has the DNA TGTGCCTGGAGTCCCCTAACAGGATCGTACCAAGAGACCCAGTACTTC. It translates to CAWSPLTGSYQETQYF.

This clonotype was found a few times. The chain carries TRBV14 and TRBJ1-3; 9 bases match TRBD1. The length of the CDR3 is 15 residues. Trimming cost V 1 base and J 2 bases; bases outside gene matches: 0. From germline, CDR1 is SGHDN and CDR2 FVKESK. CDR3 sequence: CASSQGTGAGNTIYF. The CDR3, as DNA: TGTGCCAGCAGCCAAGGGACAGGGGCTGGAAACACCATATATTTT.

This clonotype was counted only a few times. The DNA of the CDR3 is TGCAGTGCCCCCCTGGAGTCCGCCACCCCCTACGAGCAGTACTTC. Protein product: CSAPLESATPYEQYF. This chain joins TRBV20-1 and TRBJ2-7; no reliable D call. Per the germline V gene, CDR1 is DFQATT and CDR2 is SNEGSKA (reference sequence). V dropped 6 bases and J dropped 2 bases, with 20 bases sitting between them. This CDR3 is built from 15 residues.

The V gene is TRBV7-6, the J gene TRBJ2-3, with D maybe TRBD1 (6 bases). CDR1 is SGHVS and CDR2 is FNYEAQ in the germline V gene. The CDR3 contains 17 residues. V was trimmed by 1 base and J by 0 bases, leaving 14 bases between them. The CDR3 coding sequence is TGTGCCAGCAGCTTAGTACAGGGACACCCTAGCACAGATACGCAGTATTTT. This translates into CASSLVQGHPSTDTQYF.

In the case of this clonotype: A much larger clone is a single base away; this may be a read error. V is TRBV7-3 and J is TRBJ1-2; no reliable D call. The CDR3 spans 13 residues. Germline CDR1 is SGHTA and CDR2 is FQGTGA. CDR3 DNA: TGTGCCAACAGCTTAAGAGGGATCTATGGCTACACCTTC. Protein sequence: CANSLRGIYGYTF.

The sample holds many counts of this clonotype. This rearrangement joins TRBV28 to TRBJ1-5; TRBD1 might be the D (6 bases). Germline CDR1 MDHEN, CDR2 SYDVKM. Trimming cost V 4 bases and J 6 bases, with 13 bases left between them. This CDR3 is built from 14 residues. In DNA, the CDR3 is TGTGCCAGCAGTTCCGGGGGGCTTAGTCAGCCCCAGCATTTT. Amino acid sequence: CASSSGGLSQPQHF.

This clonotype was seen many times. CDR3 loop: CAWSRGPGELFF. The CDR3 region has the DNA TGTGCCTGGAGTCGGGGGCCCGGGGAGCTGTTTTTT. The chain is built from TRBV30 and TRBJ2-2; perhaps D is TRBD1 or TRBD2 (6 bases each). CDR3 length: 12 amino acids. Germline V CDR1 and CDR2: GTSNPN, SVGIG (reference sequence). Trimming pared 2 bases from V and 6 bases from J, leaving 7 bases between.

Many counts were recorded for this clonotype. The rearrangement joins TRBV12-3 or TRBV12-4 to TRBJ1-2; D unclear. With 5 bases removed from V and 0 bases from J, the gap between germline ends came to 10 bases. This CDR3 is 14 amino acids long. CDR3 sequence: CASSHGTANYGYTF. Here the CDR3 DNA reads TGTGCCAGCAGTCACGGTACGGCTAACTATGGCTACACCTTC.

This clonotype was observed many times. The chain is built from TRBV29-1 and TRBJ2-3; 7 nucleotides line up with TRBD2. The CDR3 spans 14 residues. CDR1 is SQVTM and CDR2 is ANQGSEA in the germline V gene. With V trimmed by 2 bases and J by 5 bases, 7 bases remained unmatched. As DNA, the CDR3 is TGCAGCGTTGAACTAGCGGAGCTGGGAGATACGCAGTATTTT. This encodes CSVELAELGDTQYF.

This clonotype was found many times. The J gene is TRBJ1-3, the V gene TRBV28, with D possibly TRBD1 on 6 matching bases. CDR1 and CDR2 from the germline V gene are MDHEN and SYDVKM. V gave up 10 bases and J gave up 4 bases, with 20 bases separating them. There are 15 residues in the CDR3. CDR3 sequence: CATRRGGAQGNTIYF. The CDR3 coding sequence is TGTGCCACCAGACGTGGGGGGGCGCAAGGAAACACCATATATTTT.

The table lists this clonotype with a few counts. This sequence joins TRBV4-2 and TRBJ2-1; a possible D gene is TRBD2 (5 bases). Germline V gene lookup returns CDR1 LGHNA and CDR2 YNFKEQ. This CDR3 is built from 16 residues. Trimming shortened V by 2 bases and J by 6 bases, and 17 bases separated the two germline ends. CDR3 sequence: CASSQYSEGSGNEQFF. Written as DNA, the CDR3 is TGTGCCAGCAGCCAATACAGTGAGGGTTCGGGCAATGAGCAGTTCTTC.

As to this clonotype: Since a much larger clone is just one base distant, this may be a read error. The chain uses TRBV11-2 and TRBJ2-3, with D tentatively TRBD1 (5 bases). There are 14 residues in the CDR3. V was cut by 1 base and J by 5 bases, with 10 bases left in between. Germline CDR1 is SGHAT and CDR2 is FQNNGV. The CDR3 DNA reads as TGTGCCAGCAGCTTAGGCAGGGATGTAGATACGCAGTATTTT. It encodes CASSLGRDVDTQYF.

This clonotype was picked up many times. The gene calls are TRBV7-2 and TRBJ1-2, with D maybe TRBD1 (5 bases). CDR1 SGHTA and CDR2 FQGNSA come from the germline V gene. This CDR3 contains 14 residues. Between the trimmed V and J ends, which lost 2 bases and 5 bases, there was a span of 12 bases. This CDR3 reads CASSLTPGLYGYTF. CDR3 nucleotides: TGTGCCAGCAGCTTAACGCCAGGGTTGTATGGCTACACCTTC.

Note on this clonotype: A much larger clonotype is one base distant, so this may be a read error. J is TRBJ2-1 and V is TRBV18, with 8 bases aligning to TRBD1. This CDR3 is 15 amino acids long. Germline V gene sequence: CDR1 KGHSH, CDR2 LQKENI. The CDR3 loop is CVSSTQGALYNEQFF. CDR3 DNA sequence: TGTGTCAGCTCAACGCAGGGGGCCCTATACAATGAGCAGTTCTTC.

This clonotype was found many times. The chain couples TRBV6-1 to TRBJ1-5; D is undetermined. The V end lost 7 bases, the J end lost 1 base, and 14 bases lay between the germline ends. The germline V gene encodes CDR1 MNHNS and CDR2 SASEGT. This CDR3 has 15 amino acids. The CDR3 DNA reads TGTGCCAGCATGACACAGCAAGGGAGCAATCAGCCCCAGCATTTT. Its translation: CASMTQQGSNQPQHF.

This clonotype was seen at least ten times. This chain connects TRBV28 to TRBJ2-1; D is ambiguous. The CDR3 loop spans 17 amino acids. V gave up 2 bases and J gave up 7 bases, with 21 bases separating them. Germline V CDR1 and CDR2: MDHEN, SYDVKM. The chain's CDR3 is CASSLPPGGSSRNEQFF. The CDR3 region has the DNA TGTGCCAGCAGTTTACCCCCGGGTGGATCATCTCGGAATGAGCAGTTCTTC.

This clonotype was seen repeatedly, ten times or more. The rearrangement links TRBV27 to TRBJ2-7; D is perhaps TRBD2 (6 bases). The CDR3 runs 17 residues. V was trimmed by 2 bases and J by 2 bases, leaving 19 bases between them. Per germline, CDR1 MNHEY and CDR2 SMNVEV (reference sequence). The DNA of the CDR3 is TGTGCCAGCAGTTTAGGGTGGAGAAGGGACTCTACCTACGAGCAGTACTTC. Translation gives CASSLGWRRDSTYEQYF.

This clonotype has ten or more counts. V is TRBV7-8 and J is TRBJ2-5, with 7 nucleotides matching TRBD2. This CDR3 spans 14 amino acids. Trimming took 5 bases from V and 4 from J; bases not matched to a gene: 7. CDR1 is SGHVS and CDR2 is FQNEAQ in the germline V gene. CDR3 DNA: TGTGCCAGCAGCGCCAAAGGACTAGGAGAGACCCAGTACTTC. Residues: CASSAKGLGETQYF.

This clonotype appeared many times. This chain connects TRBV28 to TRBJ2-5; TRBD2 aligns across 11 bases. The CDR3 length is 16 residues. CDR1 is MDHEN, CDR2 SYDVKM, per germline. V trimming: 6 bases; J trimming: 4 bases; junction bases outside the gene matches: 10. CDR3 region: CASSLIAGGPGETQYF. The CDR3 DNA follows: TGTGCCAGCAGCCTCATAGCGGGAGGGCCTGGAGAGACCCAGTACTTC.

This clonotype was seen at least ten times. The chain joins TRBV6-4 to TRBJ2-2; 9 bases line up with TRBD2. The CDR3 runs 14 residues. Trimming removed 4 bases from V and 5 bases from J; junction bases left unmatched: 2. Germline V gives CDR1 MRHNA, CDR2 SNTAGT. The CDR3: CASSVAGDTGELFF. CDR3 DNA: TGTGCCAGCAGTGTAGCGGGAGATACCGGGGAGCTGTTTTTT.

This clonotype appeared a few times. J is TRBJ2-1 and V is TRBV30, with 11 bases matching TRBD2. Germline V CDR1 and CDR2: GTSNPN, SVGIG (reference sequence). The ends lost 3 bases at V and 7 bases at J; junction bases unmatched: 5. This CDR3 has 14 amino acids. CDR3 DNA: TGTGCCTGGAGCCCGGGACTAGCGGATAATGAGCAGTTCTTC. Its translation is CAWSPGLADNEQFF. The full variable domain, completed using reference TRBV30 and TRBJ2-1, is SQTIHQWPATLVQPVGSPLSLECTVEGTSNPNLYWYRQAAGRGLQLLFYSVGIGQISSEVPQNLSASRPQDRQFILSSKKLLLSDSGFYLCAWSPGLADNEQFFGPGTRLTVL.

This clonotype came up many times. The chain carries TRBV12-3 or TRBV12-4 and TRBJ1-5, with D possibly matching TRBD1 (5 bases). This CDR3 is built from 13 residues. Trimming shortened V by 3 bases and J by 6 bases, and 9 bases separated the two germline ends. Here the CDR3 DNA reads TGTGCCAGCAGTTTGGGGGATAGTCAGCCCCAGCATTTT. Translating it yields CASSLGDSQPQHF.

This clonotype was seen ten or more times. This rearrangement joins TRBV30 to TRBJ2-7; D ambiguous. V was trimmed by 6 bases and J by 2 bases, leaving 14 bases between them. Germline V gene data show CDR1 as GTSNPN and CDR2 as SVGIG (reference sequence). The CDR3 is made up of 13 amino acids. The CDR3 DNA sequence: TGTGCCTGTTACACCAGTACTACCTACGAGCAGTACTTC. It translates to CACYTSTTYEQYF.

The genes are TRBV10-1 and TRBJ2-3; 10 bases are a match to TRBD2. CDR1 is WNHNN and CDR2 is SYGVQD in the germline V gene (reference sequence). The length of the CDR3 is 19 residues. V lost 6 bases, J lost 2 bases, and 17 bases stayed unmatched. In nucleotides, the CDR3 is TGCGCCAGCAGCGCTAGGTTAGCGGGAGGCCGCAAGGACACAGATACGCAGTATTTT. This codes for CASSARLAGGRKDTDTQYF.

In this sample, this clonotype turned up a few times. The chain couples TRBV20-1 to TRBJ1-1, with a tentative D call TRBD1 (5 bases). V was clipped by 4 bases and J by 3 bases, with 9 bases between them. The CDR3 spans 12 residues. Germline CDR1 reads DFQATT; CDR2 reads SNEGSKA (reference sequence). DNA for the CDR3: TGCAGTGCTACTCGGGGGGACACTGAAGCTTTCTTT. Protein product: CSATRGDTEAFF.

This sequence joins TRBV24-1 and TRBJ2-2; a possible D gene is TRBD2 (6 bases). Trimming stripped 0 bases from V and 6 bases from J, with 19 bases between. CDR3 size: 18 residues. CDR1 is KGHDR and CDR2 is SFDVKD in the germline V gene. CDR3 bases: TGTGCCACCAGTGATTTGCCCGTACTAGATGGGAGGCCCGGGGAGCTGTTTTTT. Its translation is CATSDLPVLDGRPGELFF.

Details on this clonotype: A much larger clone sits a single nucleotide away, making a read error possible. The rearrangement uses TRBV6-1 and TRBJ1-2; D call uncertain. The CDR3 sequence is 12 residues long. Germline CDR1 reads MNHNS; CDR2 reads SASEGT. The chain's CDR3 is CASSEAYYGHTF. The CDR3 bases are TGTGCCAGCAGTGAGGCATACTATGGCCACACCTTC.

This clonotype has ten or more counts. This chain connects TRBV6-1 to TRBJ2-1; D call uncertain. Germline lookup yields CDR1 MNHNS and CDR2 SASEGT. This CDR3 contains 12 residues. V dropped 6 bases and J dropped 7 bases, with 10 bases sitting between them. CDR3: CASSLQWNEQFF. The CDR3 nucleotides read TGTGCCAGCAGCCTACAATGGAATGAGCAGTTCTTC.

This clonotype appeared many times. This chain joins TRBV27 and TRBJ1-1, with no clear D. Germline V gene lookup returns CDR1 MNHEY and CDR2 SMNVEV (reference sequence). The length of the CDR3 is 12 residues. V lost 6 bases and J lost 5, with 10 bases in between. The CDR3 DNA follows: TGTGCCAGCAGCAAAGGGAGGACTGAAGCTTTCTTT. Translating gives CASSKGRTEAFF.